The rows below give T cell receptor beta chains drawn from one sample of a study of monozygotic twins with inflammatory bowel disease. TCRdb re-called the 5' RACE reads and catalogs CDR3 proteins one per entry, DNA excluded. The sample has approximately 400,000 distinct CDR3 sequences. Sequencing was performed on blood. These receptors were taken from a human donor with ulcerative colitis or Crohn's disease, or a healthy co-twin of an affected twin (not recorded which). Both conserved end residues are part of each CDR3.

j_gene: TRBJ2-1; v_gene: TRBV5-1; CDR3aa: CASSLESGAYNEQFF
j_gene: TRBJ2-6; v_gene: TRBV5-1; CDR3aa: CASSGGPISGANVLTF
j_gene: TRBJ2-7; v_gene: TRBV4-1; CDR3aa: CASSREGGLNYEQYF
j_gene: TRBJ2-7; v_gene: TRBV5-4; CDR3aa: CASSAGALDEQYF
j_gene: TRBJ2-2; v_gene: TRBV14; CDR3aa: CASSQLDGATGELFF
j_gene: TRBJ1-2; v_gene: TRBV12-3/TRBV12-4; CDR3aa: CASSLDGYNGYTF
j_gene: TRBJ1-1; v_gene: TRBV12-3/TRBV12-4; CDR3aa: CASSSRQGWPSTEAFF
j_gene: TRBJ1-6; v_gene: TRBV7-9; CDR3aa: CASSPPGQGTSPLHF
j_gene: TRBJ2-1; v_gene: TRBV28; CDR3aa: CASRRGDYNEQFF
j_gene: TRBJ1-5; v_gene: TRBV19; CDR3aa: CASTRTGDGNQPQHF
j_gene: TRBJ1-1; v_gene: TRBV5-4; CDR3aa: CASSFLTPTNTEAFF
j_gene: TRBJ2-2; v_gene: TRBV5-4; CDR3aa: CASRRYSNTGELFF
j_gene: TRBJ2-7; v_gene: TRBV2; CDR3aa: CASSDARRDVTYEQYF
j_gene: TRBJ2-5; v_gene: TRBV7-3; CDR3aa: CASSLRAGQETQYF
j_gene: TRBJ2-3; v_gene: TRBV14; CDR3aa: CASSQRTTAPQHTQYF
j_gene: TRBJ2-5; v_gene: TRBV9; CDR3aa: CASSSLTGQETQYF
j_gene: TRBJ2-7; v_gene: TRBV20-1; CDR3aa: CSARGQDNSYEQYF
j_gene: TRBJ2-2; v_gene: TRBV24-1; CDR3aa: CATSDFGGPGELFF
j_gene: TRBJ1-5; v_gene: TRBV27; CDR3aa: CASSRSPRQGANQPQHF
j_gene: TRBJ2-7; v_gene: TRBV18; CDR3aa: CASTSGARLYEQYF
j_gene: TRBJ2-1; v_gene: TRBV4-1; CDR3aa: CASSQVRLARDNEQFF
j_gene: TRBJ2-3; v_gene: TRBV30; CDR3aa: CAWSPGGGGFTDTQYF
j_gene: TRBJ2-2; v_gene: TRBV5-1; CDR3aa: CASSDGGTGGTGELFF
j_gene: TRBJ2-7; v_gene: TRBV5-1; CDR3aa: CASSSRITDEQYF
j_gene: TRBJ2-1; v_gene: TRBV4-1; CDR3aa: CASSQDQYYNEQFF
j_gene: TRBJ2-3; v_gene: TRBV20-1; CDR3aa: CSYYLAGVGDTQYF
j_gene: TRBJ1-1; v_gene: TRBV4-1; CDR3aa: CASSQPTGTNTEAFF